Listed here is a single T cell receptor beta chain. Its antigen remains unidentified. This CDR3 comprises 16 residues. The ends lost 3 bases at V and 3 bases at J; junction bases unmatched: 11. Germline CDR1 reads MNHEY; CDR2 reads SMNVEV (reference sequence). The data stem from a study of OX40 agonist ivuxolimab in advanced cancers. Study-wide background: A history of anti-PD-1, anti-PD-L1 or anti-CTLA-4 therapy was acceptable, and 30% to 45% had some. Findings of the study overall: Certain nonresponders additionally had low normalized T-cell clonal expansion.

Sequencing was performed with immunoSEQ multiplex PCR; in TCRdb, only in-frame clones are kept and a portion is missing. The table records approximately 60,000 clones, 90% to 95% of them present only once. Sampled blood was obtained at baseline, cycle 4 day 1, and cycle 7 day 1. The sequence was collected from an adult with an advanced solid tumor such as melanoma, head and neck, liver or kidney cancer. This specimen was CD4+ or CD8+ T cells sorted from blood, taken in a trial of the OX40 agonist ivuxolimab. The chain carries TRBV27 and TRBJ2-7, with 7 bases aligning to TRBD1. Here the CDR3 reads CASSFWVGGQHYEQYF. CDR3 nucleotides: TGTGCCAGCAGTTTTTGGGTAGGGGGCCAGCACTACGAGCAGTACTTC.